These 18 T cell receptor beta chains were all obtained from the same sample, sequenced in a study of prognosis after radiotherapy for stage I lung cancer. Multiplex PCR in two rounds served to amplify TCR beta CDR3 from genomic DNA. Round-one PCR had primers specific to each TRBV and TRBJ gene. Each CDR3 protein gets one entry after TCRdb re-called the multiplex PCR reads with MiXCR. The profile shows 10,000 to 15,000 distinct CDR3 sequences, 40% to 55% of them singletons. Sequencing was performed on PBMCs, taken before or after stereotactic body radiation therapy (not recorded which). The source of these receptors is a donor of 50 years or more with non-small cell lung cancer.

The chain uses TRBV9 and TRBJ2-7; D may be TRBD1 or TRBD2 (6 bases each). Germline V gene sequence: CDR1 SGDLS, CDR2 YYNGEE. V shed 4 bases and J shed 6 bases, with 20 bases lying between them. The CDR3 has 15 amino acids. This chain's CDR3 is CASSRGASTSGEQYF. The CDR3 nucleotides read TGTGCCAGCAGCAGGGGGGCGAGCACAAGCGGCGAGCAGTACTTC.

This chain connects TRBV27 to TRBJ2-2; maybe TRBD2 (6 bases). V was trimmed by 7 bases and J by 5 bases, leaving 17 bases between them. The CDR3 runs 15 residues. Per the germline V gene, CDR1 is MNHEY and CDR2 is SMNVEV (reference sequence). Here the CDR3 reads CASIFQVAGTGELFF. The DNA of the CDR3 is TGTGCCAGCATTTTCCAGGTGGCGGGAACCGGGGAGCTGTTTTTT.

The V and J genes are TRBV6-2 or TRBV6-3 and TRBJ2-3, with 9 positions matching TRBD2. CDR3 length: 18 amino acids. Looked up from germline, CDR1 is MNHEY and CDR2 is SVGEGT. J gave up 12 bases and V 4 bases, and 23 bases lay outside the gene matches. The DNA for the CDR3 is TGTGCCAGCAGTTCATCCATCTTTAGCGGGGGTGACACAGATATTCAGTATTTT. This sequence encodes CASSSSIFSGGDTDIQYF.

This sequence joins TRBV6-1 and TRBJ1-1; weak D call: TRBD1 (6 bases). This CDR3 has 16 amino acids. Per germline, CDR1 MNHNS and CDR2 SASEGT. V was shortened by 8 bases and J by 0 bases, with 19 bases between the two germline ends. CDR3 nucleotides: TGTGCCAGCGGCGGGCCCGGGGGGCACTTGAACACTGAAGCTTTCTTT. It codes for CASGGPGGHLNTEAFF.

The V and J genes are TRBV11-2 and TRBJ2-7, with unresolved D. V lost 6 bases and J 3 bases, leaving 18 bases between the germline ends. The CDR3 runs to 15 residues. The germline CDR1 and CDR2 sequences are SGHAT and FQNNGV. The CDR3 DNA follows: TGTGCCAGCAGACCCTTTGTTAGGTCAGACTACGAGCAGTACTTC. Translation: CASRPFVRSDYEQYF.

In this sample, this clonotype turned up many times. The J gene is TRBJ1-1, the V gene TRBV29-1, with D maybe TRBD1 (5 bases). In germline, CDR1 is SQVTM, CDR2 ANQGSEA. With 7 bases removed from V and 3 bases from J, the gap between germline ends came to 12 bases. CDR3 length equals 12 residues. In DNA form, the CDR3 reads TGCAGCGCCGGGGGTGTGTACACTGAAGCTTTCTTT. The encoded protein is CSAGGVYTEAFF.

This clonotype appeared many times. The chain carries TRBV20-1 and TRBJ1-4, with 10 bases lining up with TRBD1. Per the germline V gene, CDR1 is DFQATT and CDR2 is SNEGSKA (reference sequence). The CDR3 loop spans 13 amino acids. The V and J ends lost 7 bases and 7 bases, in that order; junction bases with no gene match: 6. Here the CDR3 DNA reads TGCAGTGTAATGACAGGGGGCTTTGAAAAACTGTTTTTT. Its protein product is CSVMTGGFEKLFF.

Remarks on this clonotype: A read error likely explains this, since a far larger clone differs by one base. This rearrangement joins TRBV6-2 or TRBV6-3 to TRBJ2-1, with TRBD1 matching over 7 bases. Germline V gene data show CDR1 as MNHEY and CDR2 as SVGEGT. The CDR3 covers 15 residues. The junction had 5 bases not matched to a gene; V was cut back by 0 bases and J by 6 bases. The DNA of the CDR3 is TGTGCCAGCAGTTACTCCAGCGACAGGGTCAATGAGCAGTTCTTC. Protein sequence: CASSYSSDRVNEQFF.

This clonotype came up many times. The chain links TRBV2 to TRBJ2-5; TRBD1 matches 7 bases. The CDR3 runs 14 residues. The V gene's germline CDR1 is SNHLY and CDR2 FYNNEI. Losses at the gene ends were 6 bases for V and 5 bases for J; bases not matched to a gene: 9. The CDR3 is CASRRTGVRETQYF. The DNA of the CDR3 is TGTGCCAGCAGGCGGACAGGCGTAAGGGAGACCCAGTACTTC.

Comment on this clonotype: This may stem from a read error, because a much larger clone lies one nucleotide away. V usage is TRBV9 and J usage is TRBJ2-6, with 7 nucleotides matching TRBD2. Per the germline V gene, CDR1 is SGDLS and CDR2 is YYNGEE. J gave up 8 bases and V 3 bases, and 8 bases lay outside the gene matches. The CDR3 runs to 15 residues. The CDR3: CASSGEGRGSNVLTF. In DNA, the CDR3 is TGTGCCAGCAGCGGAGAGGGGCGGGGGTCCAACGTCCTGACTTTC. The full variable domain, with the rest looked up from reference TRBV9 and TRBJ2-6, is DSGVTQTPKHLITATGQRVTLRCSPRSGDLSVYWYQQSLDQGLQFLIQYYNGEERAKGNILERFSAQQFPDLHSELNLSSLELGDSALYFCASSGEGRGSNVLTFGAGSRLTVL.

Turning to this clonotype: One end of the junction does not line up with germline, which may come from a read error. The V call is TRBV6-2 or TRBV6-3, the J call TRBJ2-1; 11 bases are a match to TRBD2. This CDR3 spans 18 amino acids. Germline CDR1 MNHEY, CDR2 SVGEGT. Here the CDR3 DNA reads TGTGCCAGCAGTGTACGACTAGCGGGATGGCCCTCCTACAATGAGCAGCTCTTC. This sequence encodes CASSVRLAGWPSYNEQLF.

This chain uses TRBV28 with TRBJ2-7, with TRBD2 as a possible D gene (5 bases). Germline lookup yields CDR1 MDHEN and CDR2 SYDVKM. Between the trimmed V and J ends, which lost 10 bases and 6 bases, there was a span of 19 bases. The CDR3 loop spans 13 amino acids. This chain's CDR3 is CATFYPTLGEQYF. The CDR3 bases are TGTGCCACCTTCTACCCCACACTAGGCGAGCAGTACTTC.

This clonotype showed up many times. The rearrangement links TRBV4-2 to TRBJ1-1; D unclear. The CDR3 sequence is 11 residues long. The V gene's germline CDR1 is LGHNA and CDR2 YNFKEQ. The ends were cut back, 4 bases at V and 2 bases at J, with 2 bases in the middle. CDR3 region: CASSLNTEAFF. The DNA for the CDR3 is TGTGCCAGCAGCCTCAACACTGAAGCTTTCTTT.

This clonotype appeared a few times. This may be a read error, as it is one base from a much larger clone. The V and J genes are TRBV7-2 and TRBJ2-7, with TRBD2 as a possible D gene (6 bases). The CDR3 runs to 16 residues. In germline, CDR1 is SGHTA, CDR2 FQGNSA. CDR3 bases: TGTGCCGGCAGCCCAAGCGGGTTGGGAACCAGCTACGAGCAGTACTTC. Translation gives CAGSPSGLGTSYEQYF.

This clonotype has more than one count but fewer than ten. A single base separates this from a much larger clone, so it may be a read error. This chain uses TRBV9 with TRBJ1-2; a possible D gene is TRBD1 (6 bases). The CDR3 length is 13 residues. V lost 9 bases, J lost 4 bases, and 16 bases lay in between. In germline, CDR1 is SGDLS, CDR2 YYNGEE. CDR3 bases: TGTGCCAACAGGGCAGGGGCCACCTATGGCTACACCTTC. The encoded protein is CANRAGATYGYTF.

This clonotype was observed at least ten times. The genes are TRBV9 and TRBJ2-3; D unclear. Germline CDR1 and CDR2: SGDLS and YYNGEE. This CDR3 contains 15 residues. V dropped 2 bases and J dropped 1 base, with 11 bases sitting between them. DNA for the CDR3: TGTGCCAGCAGCGTCGGGTTACCCCGCACAGATACGCAGTATTTT. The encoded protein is CASSVGLPRTDTQYF.

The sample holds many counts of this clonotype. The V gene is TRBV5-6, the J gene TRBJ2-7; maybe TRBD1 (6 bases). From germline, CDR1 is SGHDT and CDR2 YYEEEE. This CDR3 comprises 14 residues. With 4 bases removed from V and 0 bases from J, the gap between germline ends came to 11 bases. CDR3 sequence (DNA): TGTGCCAGCAGCCGACAGGTACTCTCCTACGAGCAGTACTTC. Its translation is CASSRQVLSYEQYF.

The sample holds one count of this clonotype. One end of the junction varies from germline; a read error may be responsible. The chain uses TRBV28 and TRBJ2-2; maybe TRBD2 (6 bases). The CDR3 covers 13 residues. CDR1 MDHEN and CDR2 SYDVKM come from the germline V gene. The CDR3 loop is CAISRRGGGEPFF. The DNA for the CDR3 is TGTGCCATCAGTCGAAGGGGTGGCGGGGAGCCGTTTTTT. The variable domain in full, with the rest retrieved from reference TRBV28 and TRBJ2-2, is DVKVTQSSRYLVKRTGEKVFLECVQDMDHENMFWYRQDPGLGLRLIYFSYDVKMKEKGDIPEGYSVSREKKERFSLILESASTNQTSMYLCAISRRGGGEPFFGEGSRLTVL.